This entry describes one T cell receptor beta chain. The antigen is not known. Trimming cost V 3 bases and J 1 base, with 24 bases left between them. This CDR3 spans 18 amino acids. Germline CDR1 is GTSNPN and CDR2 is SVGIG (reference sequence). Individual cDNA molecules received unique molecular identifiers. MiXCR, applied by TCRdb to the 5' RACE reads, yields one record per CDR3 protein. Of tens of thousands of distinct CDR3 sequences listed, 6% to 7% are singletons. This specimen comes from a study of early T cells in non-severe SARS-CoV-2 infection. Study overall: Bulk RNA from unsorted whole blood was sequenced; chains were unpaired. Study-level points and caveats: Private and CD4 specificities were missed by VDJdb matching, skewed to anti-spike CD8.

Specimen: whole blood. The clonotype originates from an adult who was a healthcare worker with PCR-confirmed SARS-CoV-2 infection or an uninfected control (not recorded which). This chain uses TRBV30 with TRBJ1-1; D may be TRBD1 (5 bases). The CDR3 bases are TGTGCCTGGAGAGAAGTGGGTTTGGCACTAGGGGAGAACACTGAAGCTTTCTTT. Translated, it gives CAWREVGLALGENTEAFF.